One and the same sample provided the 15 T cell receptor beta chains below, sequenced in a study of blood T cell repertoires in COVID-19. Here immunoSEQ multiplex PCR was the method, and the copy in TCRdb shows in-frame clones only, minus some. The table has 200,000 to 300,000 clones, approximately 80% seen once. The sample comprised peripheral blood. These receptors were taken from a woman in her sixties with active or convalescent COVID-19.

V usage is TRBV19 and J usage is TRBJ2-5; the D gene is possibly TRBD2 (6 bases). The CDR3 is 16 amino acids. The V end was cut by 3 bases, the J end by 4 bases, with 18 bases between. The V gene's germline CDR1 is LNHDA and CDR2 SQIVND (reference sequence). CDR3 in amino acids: CASSIPGGPSGETQYF. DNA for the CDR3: TGTGCCAGTAGTATCCCAGGAGGGCCCTCCGGAGAGACCCAGTACTTC.

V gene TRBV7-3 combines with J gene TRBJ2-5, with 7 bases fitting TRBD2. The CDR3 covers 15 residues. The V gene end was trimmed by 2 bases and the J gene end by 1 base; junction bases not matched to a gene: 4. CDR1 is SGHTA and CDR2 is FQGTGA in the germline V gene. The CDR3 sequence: CASSLLADAQETQYF. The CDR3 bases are TGTGCCAGCAGCTTACTAGCGGACGCCCAAGAGACCCAGTACTTC.

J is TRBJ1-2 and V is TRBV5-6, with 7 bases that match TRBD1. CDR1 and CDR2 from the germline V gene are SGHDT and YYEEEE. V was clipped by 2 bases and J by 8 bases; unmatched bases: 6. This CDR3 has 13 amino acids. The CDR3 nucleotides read TGTGCCAGCAGCTTCGACAGGGCTCGGGGCTACACCTTC. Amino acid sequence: CASSFDRARGYTF. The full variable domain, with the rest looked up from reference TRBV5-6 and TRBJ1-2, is DAGVTQSPTHLIKTRGQQVTLRCSPKSGHDTVSWYQQALGQGPQFIFQYYEEEERQRGNFPDRFSGHQFPNYSSELNVNALLLGDSALYLCASSFDRARGYTFGSGTRLTVV.

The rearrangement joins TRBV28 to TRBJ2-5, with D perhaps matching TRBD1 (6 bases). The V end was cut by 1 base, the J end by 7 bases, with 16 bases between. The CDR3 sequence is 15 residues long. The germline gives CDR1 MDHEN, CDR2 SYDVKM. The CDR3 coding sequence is TGTGCCAGCAGTTTATCAAGCCAGGGGTTGGGGACCCAGTACTTC. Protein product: CASSLSSQGLGTQYF.

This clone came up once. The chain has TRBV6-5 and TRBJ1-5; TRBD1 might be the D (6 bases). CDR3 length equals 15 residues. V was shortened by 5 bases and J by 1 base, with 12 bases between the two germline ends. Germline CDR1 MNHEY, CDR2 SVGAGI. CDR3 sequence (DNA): TGTGCCAGCAGTAACGACAGGAGGAGCAATCAGCCCCAGCATTTT. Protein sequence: CASSNDRRSNQPQHF.

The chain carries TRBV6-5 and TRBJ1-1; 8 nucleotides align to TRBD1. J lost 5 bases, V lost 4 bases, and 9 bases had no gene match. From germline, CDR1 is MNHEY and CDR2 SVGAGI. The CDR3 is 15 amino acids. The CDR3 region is CASSSPGQGTTEAFF. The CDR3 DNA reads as TGTGCCAGCAGTTCCCCTGGACAGGGAACGACTGAAGCTTTCTTT.

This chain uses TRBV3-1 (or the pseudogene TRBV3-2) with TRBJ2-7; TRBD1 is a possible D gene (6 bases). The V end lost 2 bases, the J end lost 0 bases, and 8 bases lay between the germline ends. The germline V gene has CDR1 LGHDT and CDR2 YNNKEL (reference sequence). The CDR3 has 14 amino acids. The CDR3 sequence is CASSQSRGSYEQYV. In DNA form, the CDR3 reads TGTGCCAGCAGCCAATCCAGGGGCTCCTACGAGCAGTACGTC.

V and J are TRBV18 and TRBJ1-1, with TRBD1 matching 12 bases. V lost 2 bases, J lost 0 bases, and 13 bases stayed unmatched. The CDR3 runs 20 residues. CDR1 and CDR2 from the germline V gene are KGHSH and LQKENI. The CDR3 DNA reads TGTGCCAGCTCACCATACTCCCCGGGACAGGGGGCGGGAATGAACACTGAAGCTTTCTTT. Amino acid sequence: CASSPYSPGQGAGMNTEAFF.

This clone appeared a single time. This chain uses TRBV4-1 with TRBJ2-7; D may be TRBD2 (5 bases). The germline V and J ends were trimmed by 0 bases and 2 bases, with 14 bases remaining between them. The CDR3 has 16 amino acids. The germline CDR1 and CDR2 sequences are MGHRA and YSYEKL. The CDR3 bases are TGCGCCAGCAGCCAAGATAGCGTCGGCGGAGCCTACGAGCAGTACGTC. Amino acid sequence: CASSQDSVGGAYEQYV.

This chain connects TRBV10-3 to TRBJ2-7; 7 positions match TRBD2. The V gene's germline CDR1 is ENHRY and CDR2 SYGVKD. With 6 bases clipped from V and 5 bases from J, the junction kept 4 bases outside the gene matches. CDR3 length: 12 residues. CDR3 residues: CAISGGRDEQYV. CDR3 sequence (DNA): TGTGCCATCAGCGGGGGGAGGGACGAGCAGTACGTC.

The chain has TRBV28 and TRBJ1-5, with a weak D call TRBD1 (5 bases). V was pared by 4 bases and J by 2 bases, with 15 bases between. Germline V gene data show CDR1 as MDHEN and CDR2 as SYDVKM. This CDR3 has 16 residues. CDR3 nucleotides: TGTGCCAGCAGTTCGCGGCGGGGCTTCGGCAATCAGCCCCAGCATTTT. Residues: CASSSRRGFGNQPQHF.

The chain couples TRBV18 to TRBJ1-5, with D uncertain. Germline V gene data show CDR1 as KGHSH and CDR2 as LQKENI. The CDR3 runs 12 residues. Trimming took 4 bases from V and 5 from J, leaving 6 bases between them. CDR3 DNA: TGTGCCAGCTCACTACGGGATCAGCCCCAGCATTTT. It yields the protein CASSLRDQPQHF. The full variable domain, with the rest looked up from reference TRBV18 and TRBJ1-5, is NAGVMQNPRHLVRRRGQEARLRCSPMKGHSHVYWYRQLPEEGLKFMVYLQKENIIDESGMPKERFSAEFPKEGPSILRIQQVVRGDSAAYFCASSLRDQPQHFGDGTRLSIL.

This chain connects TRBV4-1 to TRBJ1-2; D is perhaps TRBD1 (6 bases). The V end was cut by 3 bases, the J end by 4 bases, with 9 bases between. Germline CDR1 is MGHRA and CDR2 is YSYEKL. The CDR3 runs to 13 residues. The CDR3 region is CASSQQDSYGYTF. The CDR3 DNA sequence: TGCGCCAGCAGCCAGCAGGACAGCTATGGCTACACCTTC.

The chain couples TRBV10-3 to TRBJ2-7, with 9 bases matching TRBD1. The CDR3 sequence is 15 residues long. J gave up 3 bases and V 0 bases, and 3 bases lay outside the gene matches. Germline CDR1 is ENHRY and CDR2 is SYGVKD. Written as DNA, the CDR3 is TGTGCCATCAGTGAGTCGACAGGGGGTGACTACGAGCAGTACGTC. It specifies CAISESTGGDYEQYV.

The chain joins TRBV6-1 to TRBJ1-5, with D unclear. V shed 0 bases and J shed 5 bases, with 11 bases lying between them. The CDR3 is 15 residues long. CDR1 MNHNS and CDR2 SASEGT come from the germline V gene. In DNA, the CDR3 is TGTGCCAGCAGTGAAGCGCAGGTTCCATATCAGCCCCAGCATTTT. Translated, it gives CASSEAQVPYQPQHF.